This T cell receptor beta chain was found in a study of blood T cell repertoires in COVID-19. Study-wide background: Samples representing acute and convalescent COVID-19 were sourced from the United States, Italy and Spain.

Participant ages covered roughly 18 to 90 years across 25 or so US areas. Participant reports of clinical history set cohort assignment. Data came from immunoSEQ multiplex PCR; TCRdb stores just in-frame clones and leaves some out. The sample lists roughly 200,000 clones, 89% occurring once. CDR3 length equals 15 residues. Germline V lookup: CDR1 SGHAT, CDR2 FQNNGV. V shed 6 bases, J shed 2 bases, and the junction held 7 bases outside the gene matches. Sequenced: PBMCs or T cells enriched from blood (not recorded which). The chain has TRBV11-2 and TRBJ2-7; 10 bases agree with TRBD2. The source of this sequence is a woman aged 40 to 50 with acute COVID-19. CDR3 coding DNA: TGTGCCAGCAGTTTCGGACTAGCGGTTACCTACGAGCAGTACTTC. Its translation: CASSFGLAVTYEQYF.